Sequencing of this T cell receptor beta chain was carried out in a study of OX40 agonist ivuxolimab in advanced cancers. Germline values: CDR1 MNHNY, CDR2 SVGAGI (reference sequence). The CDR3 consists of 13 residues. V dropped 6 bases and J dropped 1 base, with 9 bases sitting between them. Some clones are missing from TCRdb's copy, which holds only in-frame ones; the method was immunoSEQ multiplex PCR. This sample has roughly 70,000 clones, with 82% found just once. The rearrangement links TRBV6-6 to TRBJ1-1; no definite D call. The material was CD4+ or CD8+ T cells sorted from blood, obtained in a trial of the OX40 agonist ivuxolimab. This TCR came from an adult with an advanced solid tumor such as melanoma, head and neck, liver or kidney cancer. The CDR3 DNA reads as TGTGCCAGCAGCCTAGGTGGGAACACTGAAGCTTTCTTT. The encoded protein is CASSLGGNTEAFF.